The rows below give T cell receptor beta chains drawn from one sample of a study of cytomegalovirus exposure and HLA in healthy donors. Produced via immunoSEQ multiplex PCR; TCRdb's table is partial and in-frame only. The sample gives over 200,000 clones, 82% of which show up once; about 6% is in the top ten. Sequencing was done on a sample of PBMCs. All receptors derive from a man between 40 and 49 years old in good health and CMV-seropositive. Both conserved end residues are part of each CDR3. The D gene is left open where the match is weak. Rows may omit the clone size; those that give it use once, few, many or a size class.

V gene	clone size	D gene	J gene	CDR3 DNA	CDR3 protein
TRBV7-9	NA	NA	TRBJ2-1	TGTGCCAGCAGCTTCGGGAGCAGTGAGCAGTTCTTC	CASSFGSSEQFF
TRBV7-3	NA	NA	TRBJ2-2	TGTGCCAGCAGCTTACAGCCCAGGGGGAACACCGGGGAGCTGTTTTTT	CASSLQPRGNTGELFF
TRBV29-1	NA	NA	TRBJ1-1	TGCAGCGTTGACTTGACAGGAGTGCCGAACACTGAAGCTTTCTTT	CSVDLTGVPNTEAFF
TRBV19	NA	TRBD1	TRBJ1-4	TGTGCCAGTAGTATAGGCACAGGGGGAGATGAAAAACTGTTTTTT	CASSIGTGGDEKLFF
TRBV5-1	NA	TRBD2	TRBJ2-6	TGCGCCAGCAGTTCGTCCAGGACTAGCGGGTTCTCTGGGGCCAACGTCCTGACTTTC	CASSSSRTSGFSGANVLTF
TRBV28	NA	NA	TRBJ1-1	TGTGCCAGCAGTCTCGACACAGGTGGGGGGACTGAAGCTTTCTTT	CASSLDTGGGTEAFF
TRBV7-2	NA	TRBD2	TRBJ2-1	TGTGCCAGCAGCCCGTGGCGGGAGAGTGAGCAGTTCTTC	CASSPWRESEQFF
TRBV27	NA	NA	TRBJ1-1	TGTGCCAGCAGTTTATCGCAGGGGAACACTAAAGCTTTCTTT	CASSLSQGNTKAFF
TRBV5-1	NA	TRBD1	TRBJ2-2	TGCGCCAGCAGCTTGGAGGGACAGGGTGGCACCGGGGAGCTGTTTTTT	CASSLEGQGGTGELFF
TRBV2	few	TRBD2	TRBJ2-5	TGTGCCAGCAGTGAGCATCCAGCGGGAGGGGTAGAGACCCAGTACTTC	CASSEHPAGGVETQYF
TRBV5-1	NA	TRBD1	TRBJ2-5	TGCGCCAGCAGCTCGAAGACAGGGGCAAGCGGGACCCAGTACTTC	CASSSKTGASGTQYF
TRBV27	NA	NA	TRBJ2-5	TGTGCCAGCAGTCCCACCTTCGTGAGCCAAGAGACCCAGTACTTC	CASSPTFVSQETQYF
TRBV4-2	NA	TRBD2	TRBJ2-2	TGTGCCAGCAGCCAAGAGCCTAGCGGGAACACCGGGGAGCTGTTTTTT	CASSQEPSGNTGELFF
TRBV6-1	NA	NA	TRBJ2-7	TGTGCCAGCAGTTTTGGACTTTCCTACGAGCAGTACTTC	CASSFGLSYEQYF
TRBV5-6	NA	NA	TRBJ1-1	TGTGCCAGCAGTTATCTCGGGACAAGTACGAACACTGAAGCTTTCTTT	CASSYLGTSTNTEAFF
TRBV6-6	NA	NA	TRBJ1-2	TGTGCCACAAGACAGGACCGCTACACCTTC	CATRQDRYTF
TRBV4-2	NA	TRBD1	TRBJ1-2	TGTGCCAGCAGCCAGTGGACAGGGAAAGACTATGGCTACACCTTC	CASSQWTGKDYGYTF
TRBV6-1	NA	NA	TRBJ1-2	TGTGCCAGCAGTGAATATAGGACAGCCTATGGCTACACCTTC	CASSEYRTAYGYTF
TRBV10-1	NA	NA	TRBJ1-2	TGCGCCAGCATGGGGGCGCAAGGGAGAAATGGCGGCTACACCTTC	CASMGAQGRNGGYTF
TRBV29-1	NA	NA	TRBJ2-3	TGCAGCGTTGGAGATCCTAGCACAGATACGCAGTATTTT	CSVGDPSTDTQYF
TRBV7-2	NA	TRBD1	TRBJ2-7	TGTGCCAGCAGCTTTGGACAGGGGGCCTCCTACGAGCAGTACTTC	CASSFGQGASYEQYF
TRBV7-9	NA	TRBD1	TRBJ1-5	TGTGCCAGCAGCACCGGGACAGGGGGCTATCAGCCCCAGCATTTT	CASSTGTGGYQPQHF
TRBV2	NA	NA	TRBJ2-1	TGTGCCAGCAGCCAGGACAGGGAGGGCGAGTTCTTC	CASSQDREGEFF
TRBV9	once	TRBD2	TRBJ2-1	TGTGCCAGCAGCGTAAGGGGACTAGGGGGCTACAATGAGCAGTTCTTC	CASSVRGLGGYNEQFF
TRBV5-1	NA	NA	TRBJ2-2	TGCGCCAGCAGCTTGGGGGCAGCCAGTTCCTATACCGGGGAGCTGTTTTTT	CASSLGAASSYTGELFF
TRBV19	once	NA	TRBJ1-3	TGTGCCAGTAGTGCCCGACAGCGCAGCTCTGGAAACACCATATATTTT	CASSARQRSSGNTIYF
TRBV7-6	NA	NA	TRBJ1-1	TGTGCCAGCAGCCTCAGGGCTGAGAACACTGAAGCTTTCTTT	CASSLRAENTEAFF
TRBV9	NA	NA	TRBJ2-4	TGTGCCAGCAGCGTAGCCGGGTCCGAAAACATTCAGTACTTC	CASSVAGSENIQYF
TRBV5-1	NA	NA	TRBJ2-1	TGCGCCAGCAGCTTTGGCCGGGTCTCCTACAATGAGCAGTTCTTC	CASSFGRVSYNEQFF
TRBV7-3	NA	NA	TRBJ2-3	TGTGCCAGCAGCTTGATCTCAGGGGCAGATACGCAGTATTTT	CASSLISGADTQYF
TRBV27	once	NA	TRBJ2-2	TGTGCCAGCAGTTTATTCGTCACCGGGGAGCTGTTTTTT	CASSLFVTGELFF
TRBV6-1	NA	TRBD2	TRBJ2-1	TGTGCCAGCAGTGAAAGGCTAGCGGGAGGAGGAAATGAGCAGTTCTTC	CASSERLAGGGNEQFF
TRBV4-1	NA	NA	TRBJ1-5	TGCGCCAGCAGCCTAGGGGGGGCTCATCAGCCCCAGCATTTT	CASSLGGAHQPQHF
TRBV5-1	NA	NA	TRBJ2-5	TGCGCCAGCAGCTGGCAGGGCCCCATGGAGACCCAGTACTTC	CASSWQGPMETQYF
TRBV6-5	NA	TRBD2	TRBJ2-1	TGTGCCAGCAGATCCGGACTAGCGGGAAACAATGAGCAGTTCTTC	CASRSGLAGNNEQFF
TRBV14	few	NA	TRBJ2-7	TGTGCCAGCAGCCAGAGGGCCAGCACCTACGAGCAGTACTTC	CASSQRASTYEQYF
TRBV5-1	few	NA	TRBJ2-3	TGCGCCAGCAGCTTGGGGGGGGCAGATACGCAGTATTTT	CASSLGGADTQYF
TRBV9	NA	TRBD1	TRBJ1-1	TGTGCCAGCAGCGGCCGACAGGGGCCAAACACTGAAGCTTTCTTT	CASSGRQGPNTEAFF
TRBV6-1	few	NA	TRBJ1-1	TGTGCCAGCAGGAGTGGACAGAAGAACACTGAAGCTTTCTTT	CASRSGQKNTEAFF
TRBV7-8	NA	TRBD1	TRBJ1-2	TGTGCCAGCAGCTTGGACAGGGGCGGGGGCTACACCTTC	CASSLDRGGGYTF
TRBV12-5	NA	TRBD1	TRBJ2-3	TGTGCTAGTGGTTCCCCGGGACAGGGATCCACAGATACGCAGTATTTT	CASGSPGQGSTDTQYF
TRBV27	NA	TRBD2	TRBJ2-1	TGTGCCAGCAGTCTGGCGGGAGGGCCCAATGAGCAGTTCTTC	CASSLAGGPNEQFF
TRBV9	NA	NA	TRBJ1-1	TGTGCCAGCAGCACCGAAGGGGTGACTGAAGCTTTCTTT	CASSTEGVTEAFF
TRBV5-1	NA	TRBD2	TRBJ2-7	TGCGCCAGCAGCTTGGAACTAGCGGGCCCCCTCTACGAGCAGTACTTC	CASSLELAGPLYEQYF
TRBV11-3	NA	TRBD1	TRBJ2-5	TGTGCCAGCAGCCCCGGACAGGGTCCGGAGACCCAGTACTTC	CASSPGQGPETQYF
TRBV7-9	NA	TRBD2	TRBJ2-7	TGTGCCAGCAGCAAGACTAGCCCCGACTACGAGCAGTACTTC	CASSKTSPDYEQYF
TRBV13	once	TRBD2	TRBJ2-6	TGTGCCAGCAGCTCGCTAGCGGCTACGGGAGGGGCCAACGTCCTGACTTTC	CASSSLAATGGANVLTF
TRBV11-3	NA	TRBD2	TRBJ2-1	TGTGCCAGCAGCCCTCGACTAGCGGGAGATTACAATGAGCAGTTCTTC	CASSPRLAGDYNEQFF
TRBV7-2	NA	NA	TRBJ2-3	TGTGCCAGCAGCTTTAGGGGGAACACAGATACGCAGTATTTT	CASSFRGNTDTQYF
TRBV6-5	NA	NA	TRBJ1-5	TGTGCCAGCAGCCTATCAGCCAGGGCCGAACAGCCCCAGCATTTT	CASSLSARAEQPQHF
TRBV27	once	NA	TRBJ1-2	TGTGCCAGCAGTTCCACAGGGTCCTATGGCTACACCTTC	CASSSTGSYGYTF
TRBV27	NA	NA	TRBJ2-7	TGTGCCAGCAGTACTATAGACGGACAGCCTCAGGAGTACTTC	CASSTIDGQPQEYF